The 23 T cell receptor beta chains listed next were all sequenced from one sample in a study of graft-versus-host responses after intestinal transplantation. Libraries were prepared by immunoSEQ multiplex PCR; TCRdb keeps only in-frame clonotypes and omits some of them. This sample has roughly 16,000 clones; around two fifths occur once, and the top ten carry around 3.5%. The plating included 200,000 irradiated, violet-dye-labeled stimulator cells together with 200,000 CFSE-labeled responder cells. The sequenced sample was alloreactive CD8+ T cells from a mixed lymphocyte reaction culture, obtained before intestinal transplant. Noted subset: CFSE-low proliferating T cells sorted from approximately 6-day pre-transplant mixed lymphocyte reaction (GvH or HvG direction). All receptors derive from a human patient who received an intestinal transplant.

The chain is built from TRBV10-3 and TRBJ1-4; D gene unclear. V lost 3 bases and J 8 bases, leaving 13 bases between the germline ends. This CDR3 has 14 residues. CDR1 ENHRY and CDR2 SYGVKD come from the germline V gene. In DNA, the CDR3 is TGTGCCATCAGTGACGACTCAGGTGGCGAAAAACTGTTTTTT. Translated, it gives CAISDDSGGEKLFF.

Note on this clone: Since a much larger clone is just one base distant, this may be a read error. This sequence joins TRBV13 and TRBJ2-7; 9 bases align to TRBD2. The germline gives CDR1 PRHDT, CDR2 FYEKMQ (reference sequence). This CDR3 comprises 15 residues. V dropped 6 bases and J dropped 0; count of bases not matched to a gene: 6. The CDR3 loop reads CASRFSGSGSYEQYF. CDR3 nucleotides: TGTGCCAGCAGGTTTAGCGGGAGTGGCTCCTACGAGCAGTACTTC.

V gene TRBV5-4 combines with J gene TRBJ1-2; a weak D match, TRBD1 (5 bases). Trimming shortened V by 1 base and J by 2 bases, and 21 bases separated the two germline ends. The germline V gene encodes CDR1 SGHNT and CDR2 YYREEE (reference sequence). The CDR3 runs 18 residues. The CDR3 DNA reads TGTGCCAGCAGCTTGAGTCCGGGACTCCTACCCACGAACTATGGCTACACCTTC. Residues: CASSLSPGLLPTNYGYTF.

There are a few counts of this clone. This rearrangement joins TRBV6-1 to TRBJ2-1; 8 bases align to TRBD1. CDR3 length equals 14 residues. Trimming at V came to 5 bases and at J to 4 bases, leaving 4 bases not matched to a gene. CDR1 and CDR2 from the germline V gene are MNHNS and SASEGT. The CDR3 spells CASSPGTGYNEQFF. The CDR3 DNA follows: TGTGCCAGCAGTCCTGGGACAGGATACAATGAGCAGTTCTTC.

This clone appeared once. The J gene is TRBJ2-7, the V gene TRBV2; D is unresolved. The ends were cut back, 7 bases at V and 6 bases at J, with 16 bases in the middle. This CDR3 is built from 13 residues. Germline V CDR1 and CDR2: SNHLY, FYNNEI. CDR3 coding DNA: TGTGCCAGCATCCTGCCCATGGTGCCCGAGCAGTACTTC. This codes for CASILPMVPEQYF.

The chain recombines TRBV7-7 with TRBJ2-7, with 9 bases aligning to TRBD2. The CDR3 totals 14 residues. The V gene end was trimmed by 6 bases and the J gene end by 2 bases; junction bases not matched to a gene: 5. CDR1 is SSHAT and CDR2 is FNYEAQ in the germline V gene (reference sequence). The CDR3 nucleotides read TGTGCCAGCAGTTACGGCGGGAGGGCCTACGAGCAGTACTTC. Protein sequence: CASSYGGRAYEQYF.

This sequence joins TRBV7-9 and TRBJ2-1; 8 positions match TRBD2. CDR1 is SEHNR, CDR2 FQNEAQ, per germline (reference sequence). J lost 8 bases, V lost 7 bases, and 4 bases had no gene match. This CDR3 contains 12 residues. The CDR3, as DNA: TGTGCCAGCAATCCGGGAGGGTATGAGCAGTTCTTC. It encodes CASNPGGYEQFF.

CDR3 region: CASSLGDTQYF. The DNA for the CDR3 is TGTGCCAGCAGCTTAGGAGATACGCAGTATTTT. This chain joins TRBV5-5 and TRBJ2-3; no definite D call. Trimming removed 2 bases from V and 5 bases from J, with 3 bases in between. The CDR3 runs to 11 residues. From germline, CDR1 is SGHKS and CDR2 YYEKEE (reference sequence). Drawing the rest from reference TRBV5-5 and TRBJ2-3, the complete variable domain is DAGVTQSPTHLIKTRGQQVTLRCSPISGHKSVSWYQQVLGQGPQFIFQYYEKEERGRGNFPDRFSARQFPNYSSELNVNALLLGDSALYLCASSLGDTQYFGPGTRLTVL.

Only a few counts were recorded for this clone. The chain employs TRBV4-3 and TRBJ2-7; D gene uncertain. V was shortened by 3 bases and J by 6 bases, with 18 bases between the two germline ends. CDR3 length: 15 residues. The V gene's germline CDR1 is LGHNA and CDR2 YSLEER. CDR3 in DNA: TGCGCCAGCAGCCATGTGCATTGGGGTAAAGGCGAGCAGTACTTC. Encoded protein: CASSHVHWGKGEQYF.

This clone has only a few counts. The rearrangement joins TRBV6-4 to TRBJ2-3, with 9 nucleotides matching TRBD2. Germline CDR1 is MRHNA and CDR2 is SNTAGT. This CDR3 region has 16 residues. V shed 0 bases and J 1 base; nucleotides not matched to a gene: 2. CDR3 DNA sequence: TGTGCCAGCAGTGACTCGGTAGCGGGAGGCACAGATACGCAGTATTTT. This codes for CASSDSVAGGTDTQYF.

The rearrangement joins TRBV28 to TRBJ1-5; D unclear. CDR1 and CDR2 (germline): MDHEN, SYDVKM. V was clipped by 9 bases and J by 0 bases, with 12 bases between them. There are 14 residues in the CDR3. CDR3 coding DNA: TGTGCCAGTGTGTGGTGGCCTAGCAATCAGCCCCAGCATTTT. Translating it yields CASVWWPSNQPQHF.

A word on this clone: This specimen includes other DNA sequences encoding the same CDR3. V gene TRBV27 combines with J gene TRBJ1-5, with a weak D call TRBD1 (5 bases). Germline CDR1 and CDR2: MNHEY and SMNVEV (reference sequence). This CDR3 has 16 residues. The V gene lost 5 bases and the J gene lost 4 bases, with 18 bases spanning the gap. Here the CDR3 reads CASSPTSGTKNQPQHF. The CDR3 DNA reads as TGTGCCAGCAGTCCTACCTCCGGGACGAAGAATCAGCCCCAGCATTTT.

The gene calls are TRBV27 and TRBJ2-4, with D perhaps TRBD2 (6 bases). This CDR3 is built from 15 residues. V lost 7 bases to trimming and J lost 4 bases, with 17 bases between them. The germline V gene has CDR1 MNHEY and CDR2 SMNVEV (reference sequence). The DNA for the CDR3 is TGTGCCAGCACCGAGTCAGGGACTCCTAAAAACATTCAGTACTTC. Protein: CASTESGTPKNIQYF.

The chain uses TRBV4-1 and TRBJ1-2; 7 bases align to TRBD1. V trimming: 1 base; J trimming: 3 bases; junction bases outside the gene matches: 8. This CDR3 has 16 residues. The germline gives CDR1 MGHRA, CDR2 YSYEKL. CDR3 DNA: TGCGCCAGCAGCCAAGTTGTCTCACAGGGGTACTATGGCTACACCTTC. Protein product: CASSQVVSQGYYGYTF.

V and J are TRBV27 and TRBJ2-7; D might be TRBD2 (6 bases). The CDR3 sequence is 17 residues long. Germline V gene lookup returns CDR1 MNHEY and CDR2 SMNVEV (reference sequence). Trimming cost V 6 bases and J 0 bases, with 21 bases left between them. In DNA form, the CDR3 reads TGTGCCAGCAGCCGACAAAGCATTCAGCGGGTCTCCTACGAGCAGTACTTC. It is translated as CASSRQSIQRVSYEQYF.

The V and J genes are TRBV4-1 and TRBJ2-1; 8 nucleotides line up with TRBD2. With V trimmed by 0 bases and J by 0 bases, 16 bases remained unmatched. There are 21 residues in the CDR3. CDR1 is MGHRA and CDR2 is YSYEKL in the germline V gene. Here the CDR3 DNA reads TGCGCCAGCAGCCAAGATTGGTGGGCTAGCGGGCCCACGAGCTCCTACAATGAGCAGTTCTTC. This sequence encodes CASSQDWWASGPTSSYNEQFF.

The chain recombines TRBV5-1 with TRBJ2-3; maybe TRBD2 (6 bases). Germline loops: CDR1 SGHRS, CDR2 YFSETQ. Deletions cut 8 bases from V and 4 bases from J, with 20 bases between. CDR3 length: 15 amino acids. CDR3 DNA sequence: TGCGCCAGTTGTCGTGGGGACTCCACCCCAGATACGCAGTATTTT. Translating gives CASCRGDSTPDTQYF.

This clone ranks as medium-sized (0.01 to 0.1%). Other DNA sequences from this sample encode an identical CDR3 as well. The genes are TRBV5-1 and TRBJ1-1; 9 nucleotides match TRBD1. The CDR3 consists of 14 residues. With 5 bases clipped from V and 1 base from J, the junction kept 3 bases outside the gene matches. Germline-derived CDR1 and CDR2 are SGHRS and YFSETQ. CDR3 region: CASRTGGPNTEAFF. CDR3 DNA sequence: TGCGCCAGCAGGACAGGGGGGCCGAACACTGAAGCTTTCTTT.

On this clone: The conserved phenylalanine or tryptophan normally closing the CDR3 is absent here, so this likely arose from a read error. Because the CDR3's place on the DNA is in doubt, the DNA is left out and the CDR3 is given as listed by TCRdb. The rearrangement uses TRBV6-5 and TRBJ2-7; TRBD2, as called in the table, went unchecked against the DNA. The germline V gene has CDR1 MNHEY and CDR2 SVGAGI. The CDR3 is 8 amino acids long, termini counted. The CDR3 here is CASSYRRL.

This clone has only a few counts. The chain uses TRBV4-3 and TRBJ2-7; 7 bases are shared with TRBD1. The CDR3 is 15 residues long. Germline CDR1 and CDR2: LGHNA and YSLEER. V gave up 1 base and J gave up 3 bases; unmatched junction bases: 6. CDR3 sequence (DNA): TGCGCCAGCAGCCAAGCAAGGACAGGCGACTACGAGCAGTACTTC. Protein: CASSQARTGDYEQYF.

This clone is classed as medium-sized. The V gene is TRBV28, the J gene TRBJ2-7; 11 bases line up with TRBD2. The V gene end was trimmed by 1 base and the J gene end by 0 bases; junction bases not matched to a gene: 8. The CDR3 length is 18 residues. The germline V gene encodes CDR1 MDHEN and CDR2 SYDVKM. CDR3 nucleotide sequence: TGTGCCAGCAGTTTATTCTCTCTACTAGCGGGAGTCTCCTACGAGCAGTACTTC. This gives the protein CASSLFSLLAGVSYEQYF.

The V and J genes are TRBV7-9 and TRBJ2-1, with D perhaps matching TRBD2 (6 bases). The V gene lost 6 bases and the J gene lost 4 bases, with 19 bases spanning the gap. The CDR3 loop spans 16 amino acids. Germline CDR1 and CDR2: SEHNR and FQNEAQ (reference sequence). DNA of the CDR3: TGTGCCAGCAGACCCACCGGGACTCCGGGGTACAATGAGCAGTTCTTC. It yields the protein CASRPTGTPGYNEQFF.

The chain recombines TRBV19 with TRBJ1-2, with D tentatively TRBD1 (5 bases). This CDR3 comprises 12 residues. Deletions cut 5 bases from V and 3 bases from J, with 7 bases between. From germline, CDR1 is LNHDA and CDR2 SQIVND (reference sequence). CDR3 amino acids: CASSAGDYGYTF. CDR3 coding DNA: TGTGCCAGTAGTGCGGGGGACTATGGCTACACCTTC. Full variable domain (rest looked up from reference TRBV19 and TRBJ1-2): DGGITQSPKYLFRKEGQNVTLSCEQNLNHDAMYWYRQDPGQGLRLIYYSQIVNDFQKGDIAEGYSVSREKKESFPLTVTSAQKNPTAFYLCASSAGDYGYTFGSGTRLTVV.